The TCR beta chain under discussion was sequenced for a study of blood T cell repertoires in COVID-19. Study-wide context: Sources were T cells, B-cell-depleted T cells, or PBMCs; the material itself was cDNA or gDNA.

The authors' processing: Estimation of nucleated cell counts was performed using reference gene primer amplification. Here immunoSEQ multiplex PCR was the method, and the copy in TCRdb shows in-frame clones only, minus some. V, J and clone size were drawn from that table, and D and trimming were deduced from the DNA. The sample lists 250,000 or so clones; around nine tenths were seen once. This CDR3 contains 14 residues. Trimming removed 5 bases from V and 2 bases from J, with 12 bases in between. Looked up from germline, CDR1 is SGHTA and CDR2 is FQGNSA. This TCR was recovered from a woman aged 70-85 years with active or convalescent COVID-19. The chain couples TRBV7-2 to TRBJ2-5, with D possibly TRBD2 on 6 matching bases. Source material: peripheral blood. CDR3 sequence reads: CASSAGLPQETQYF. The DNA of the CDR3 is TGTGCCAGCAGCGCGGGACTCCCACAAGAGACCCAGTACTTC.